This T cell receptor beta chain was identified in a study of shared clonotypes between healthy human individuals. Study in general: In total, the donors were a couple of women and a few men aged 18 to 49.

The protocol was immunoSEQ multiplex PCR, while the TCRdb copy is restricted to in-frame clones and leaves out a portion. The sample consists of about 2.3 million clones, roughly 93% of them appearing once. Donors were healthy HIV-negative adults without recently reported acute infections or vaccinations. As regards this clone: Its antigen is not known.

The CDR3 length is 13 residues. The germline gives CDR1 LNHDA, CDR2 SQIVND (reference sequence). Trimming left V 4 bases short and J 6 bases short, with 12 bases between. Findings and caveats of the study: Few donors limited the genetic and exposure-history diversity represented. Generation of non-shared clonotypes was less probable than generation of clonotypes shared by all four donors.

The TCR was taken from a man between 18 and 35 years old in good health. Some clones in this sample may be carry-over from other donors' samples. Specimen: naive CD4+ T cells from PBMCs. The subset here: CD45RA+ positively selected. The chain has TRBV19 and TRBJ1-1; no clear D gene. Here the CDR3 reads CASSKTSLAEAFF. CDR3 nucleotide sequence: TGTGCCAGTAGTAAGACAAGTCTCGCTGAAGCTTTCTTT.